This note documents a single TCR beta chain sequence. Its antigen is currently unknown. These data are taken from a study of monozygotic twins with cystic fibrosis. Study overall: With about 15 PCR cycles, barcoded libraries came from roughly 2.8 micrograms of fragmented DNA.

The CDR3 sequence is 13 residues long. Trimming took 6 bases from V and 6 from J, leaving 15 bases between them. The germline CDR1 and CDR2 sequences are MNHNY and SVGAGI (reference sequence). The data were produced by immunoSEQ multiplex PCR, yet TCRdb's version contains in-frame clones alone and is incomplete. The table lists tens of thousands of clones, around nine tenths of them singletons. Whole-study findings and limits: Nucleotide-identical clonotype sharing was significantly higher within monozygotic CF twin pairs than between unrelated CF individuals. No link emerged between shared CDR3 counts and age, concordance or severity. V usage most resembled the co-twin in 13 of 16 pairs.

This receptor was obtained from a woman in her 30s with cystic fibrosis. Sequencing was carried out using blood. This chain links TRBV6-6 with TRBJ2-7; tentatively, D is TRBD1 (6 bases). Here the CDR3 reads CASSPPGHVEQYF. The CDR3 coding sequence is TGTGCCAGCAGCCCGCCGGGACACGTCGAGCAGTACTTC.